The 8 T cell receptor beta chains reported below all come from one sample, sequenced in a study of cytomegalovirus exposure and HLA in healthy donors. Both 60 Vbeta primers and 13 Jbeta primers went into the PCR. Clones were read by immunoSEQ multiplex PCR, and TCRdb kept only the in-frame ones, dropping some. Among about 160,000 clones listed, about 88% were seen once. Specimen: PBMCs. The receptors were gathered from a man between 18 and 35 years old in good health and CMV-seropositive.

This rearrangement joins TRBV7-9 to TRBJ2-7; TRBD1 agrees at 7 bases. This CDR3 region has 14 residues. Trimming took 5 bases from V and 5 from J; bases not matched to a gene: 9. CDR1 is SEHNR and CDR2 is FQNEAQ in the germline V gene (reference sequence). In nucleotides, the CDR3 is TGTGCCAGCAGCGTGACAGGGAGTTTCCACGAGCAGTACTTC. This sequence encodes CASSVTGSFHEQYF.

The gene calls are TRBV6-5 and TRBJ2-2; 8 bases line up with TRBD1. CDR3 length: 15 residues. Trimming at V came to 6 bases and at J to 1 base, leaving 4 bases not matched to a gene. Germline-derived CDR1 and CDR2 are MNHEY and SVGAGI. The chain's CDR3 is CASRLGQVNTGELFF. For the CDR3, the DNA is TGTGCCAGCAGGCTGGGACAGGTGAACACCGGGGAGCTGTTTTTT.

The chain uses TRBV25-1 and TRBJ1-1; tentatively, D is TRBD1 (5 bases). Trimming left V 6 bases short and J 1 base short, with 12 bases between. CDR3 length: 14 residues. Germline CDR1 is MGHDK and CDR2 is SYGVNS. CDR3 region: CASSPRQKNTEAFF. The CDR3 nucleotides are TGTGCCAGCAGCCCCCGACAGAAGAACACTGAAGCTTTCTTT.

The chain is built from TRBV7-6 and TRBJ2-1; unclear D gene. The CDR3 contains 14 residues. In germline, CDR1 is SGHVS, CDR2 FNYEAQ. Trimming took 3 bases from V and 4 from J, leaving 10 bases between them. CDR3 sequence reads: CASSFGSGYNEQFF. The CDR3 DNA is TGTGCCAGCAGCTTTGGCTCCGGGTACAATGAGCAGTTCTTC.

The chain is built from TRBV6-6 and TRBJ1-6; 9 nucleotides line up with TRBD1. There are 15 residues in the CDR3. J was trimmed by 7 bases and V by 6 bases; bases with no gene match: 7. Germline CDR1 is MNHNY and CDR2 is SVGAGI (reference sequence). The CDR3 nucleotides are TGTGCCAGCAGAAACGGGGACAGGGCCAATTCACCCCTCCACTTT. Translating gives CASRNGDRANSPLHF.

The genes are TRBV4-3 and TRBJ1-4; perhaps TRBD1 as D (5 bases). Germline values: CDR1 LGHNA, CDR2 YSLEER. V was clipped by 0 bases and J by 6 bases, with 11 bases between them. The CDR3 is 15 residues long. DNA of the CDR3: TGCGCCAGCAGCCAAGATAGTGGAGGGGATGAAAAACTGTTTTTT. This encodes CASSQDSGGDEKLFF.

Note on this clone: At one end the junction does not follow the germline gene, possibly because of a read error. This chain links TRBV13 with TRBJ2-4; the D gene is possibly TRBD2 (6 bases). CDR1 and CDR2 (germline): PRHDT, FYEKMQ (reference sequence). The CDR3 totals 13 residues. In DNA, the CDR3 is TGTGCCAGCAGCTTAACCGGGGGAAACAGTCAGTACTTC. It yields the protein CASSLTGGNSQYF. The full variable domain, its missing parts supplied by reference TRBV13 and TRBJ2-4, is AAGVIQSPRHLIKEKRETATLKCYPIPRHDTVYWYQQGPGQDPQFLISFYEKMQSDKGSIPDRFSAQQFSDYHSELNMSSLELGDSALYFCASSLTGGNSQYFGAGTRLSVL.

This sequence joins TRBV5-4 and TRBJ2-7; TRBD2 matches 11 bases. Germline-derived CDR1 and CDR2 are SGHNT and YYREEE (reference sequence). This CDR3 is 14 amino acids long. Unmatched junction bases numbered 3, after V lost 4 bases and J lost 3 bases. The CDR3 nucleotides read TGTGCCAGCAGCACGGGACTAGCGGACTACGAGCAGTACTTC. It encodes CASSTGLADYEQYF. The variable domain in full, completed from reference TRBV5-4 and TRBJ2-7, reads ETGVTQSPTHLIKTRGQQVTLRCSSQSGHNTVSWYQQALGQGPQFIFQYYREEENGRGNFPPRFSGLQFPNYSSELNVNALELDDSALYLCASSTGLADYEQYFGPGTRLTVT.